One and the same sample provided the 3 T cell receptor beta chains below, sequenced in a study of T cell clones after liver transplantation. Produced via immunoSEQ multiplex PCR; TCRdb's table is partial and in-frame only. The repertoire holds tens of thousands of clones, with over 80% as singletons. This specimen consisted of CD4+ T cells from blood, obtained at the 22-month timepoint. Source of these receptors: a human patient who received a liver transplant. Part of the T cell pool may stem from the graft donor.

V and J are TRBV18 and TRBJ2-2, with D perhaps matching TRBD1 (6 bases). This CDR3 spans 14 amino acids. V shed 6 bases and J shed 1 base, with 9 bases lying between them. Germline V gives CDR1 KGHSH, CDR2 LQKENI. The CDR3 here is CASSQDRNTGELFF. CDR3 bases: TGTGCCAGCTCTCAGGACAGGAACACCGGGGAGCTGTTTTTT.

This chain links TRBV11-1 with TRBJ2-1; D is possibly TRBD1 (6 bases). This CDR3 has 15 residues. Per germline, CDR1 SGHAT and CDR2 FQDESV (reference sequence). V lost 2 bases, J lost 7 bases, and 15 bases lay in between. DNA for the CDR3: TGTGCCAGCAGCTTATTGTGGACAGTAGGGAATGAGCAGTTCTTC. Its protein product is CASSLLWTVGNEQFF. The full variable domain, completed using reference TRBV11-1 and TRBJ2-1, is EAEVAQSPRYKITEKSQAVAFWCDPISGHATLYWYRQILGQGPELLVQFQDESVVDDSQLPKDRFSAERLKGVDSTLKIQPAELGDSAMYLCASSLLWTVGNEQFFGPGTRLTVL.

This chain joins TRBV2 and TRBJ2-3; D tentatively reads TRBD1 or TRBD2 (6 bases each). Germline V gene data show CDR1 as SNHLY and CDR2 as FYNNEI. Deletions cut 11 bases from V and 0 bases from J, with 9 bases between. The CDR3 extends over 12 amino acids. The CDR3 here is CARGPSTDTQYF. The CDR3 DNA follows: TGTGCCCGGGGGCCTAGCACAGATACGCAGTATTTT.